The 3 T cell receptor beta chains in this list originate from one sample, sequenced in a study of T cells after yellow fever vaccination (dated by TCRdb to 2018 to 2020). The sample's treatment or condition label, decoded: live attenuated yellow fever vaccine strain. Library method: 5' RACE. Sequencing took place on an Illumina NovaSeq 6000. The public reads were reanalyzed by TCRdb: fastp trimming at Q25, MiXCR alignment, in-frame beta chains only. One record per CDR3 amino acid sequence lists the most common genes and DNA. A total of 100,000 to 150,000 distinct CDR3 sequences appear in this sample, roughly 15% of them only once. Around 46% of the sample is in the top ten clones. The specimen was CD8+ T cells sorted from PBMCs, collected 5 days after the yellow fever booster vaccination. These receptors originate from a man aged 18 to 30 who received the YFV17D yellow fever vaccine.

This clonotype turned up a few times. CDR3 protein: CASSYTGVFTGELFF. DNA for the CDR3: TGTGCCAGCAGTTACACCGGAGTGTTTACCGGGGAGCTGTTTTTT. The gene calls are TRBV6-5 and TRBJ2-2; no definite D call. There are 15 residues in the CDR3. Germline-derived CDR1 and CDR2 are MNHEY and SVGAGI. The V end lost 2 bases, the J end lost 5 bases, and 12 bases lay between the germline ends.

The chain couples TRBV19 to TRBJ2-7; 7 bases are a match to TRBD1. Germline loops: CDR1 LNHDA, CDR2 SQIVND (reference sequence). The CDR3 has 14 amino acids. V was pared by 3 bases and J by 5 bases, with 7 bases of the junction left unmatched. CDR3 residues: CASSIPGGFDEQYF. The CDR3 DNA sequence: TGTGCCAGTAGTATCCCAGGGGGATTCGACGAGCAGTACTTC.

The V and J genes are TRBV29-1 and TRBJ2-3; 9 positions match TRBD2. Germline V gives CDR1 SQVTM, CDR2 ANQGSEA. V shed 7 bases and J 8 bases; nucleotides not matched to a gene: 13. This CDR3 spans 14 amino acids. In nucleotides, the CDR3 is TGCAGCGCCCCAGCCTCGCGGGGGGGCCCTACGCAGTATTTT. Amino acids: CSAPASRGGPTQYF.